The source of this T cell receptor (beta chain) is a study of blood T cell repertoires in COVID-19. Generated by immunoSEQ multiplex PCR, the TCRdb table keeps only in-frame clones and is missing some. The sample has about 320,000 clones, roughly 85% seen once. The origin of this receptor is a human donor in a cohort sampled during active COVID-19. Sequenced input: peripheral blood.

CDR3 sequence (DNA): TGTGCCAGCCTCCCCGACAGGGTATACACCGGGGAGCTGTTTTTT. Translation gives CASLPDRVYTGELFF. The genes are TRBV11-2 and TRBJ2-2, with 7 bases aligning to TRBD1. V gave up 8 bases and J gave up 3 bases; unmatched junction bases: 9. CDR1 and CDR2 (germline): SGHAT, FQNNGV. The CDR3 runs 15 residues.